These 9 T cell receptor beta chains came from one sample sequenced in a study of identical twins. TCRdb re-called the 5' RACE reads with MiXCR, one entry per CDR3 protein. This table has about 520,000 distinct CDR3 sequences, roughly a fifth appearing once. This sample also appeared in a second study, on T cells expressing NK-cell markers.

Sequencing used CD4+ T cells sorted from blood. Source of these receptors: a woman aged 18-29 years in good health.

This clonotype was observed a handful of times. V and J are TRBV29-1 and TRBJ2-1, with TRBD2 matching 9 bases. The V gene end was trimmed by 7 bases and the J gene end by 3 bases; junction bases not matched to a gene: 16. Germline-derived CDR1 and CDR2 are SQVTM and ANQGSEA. This CDR3 spans 17 amino acids. This chain's CDR3 is CSAIPENSGRGYNEQFF. The CDR3 DNA reads TGCAGCGCTATCCCCGAAAATAGCGGGAGAGGCTACAATGAGCAGTTCTTC.

The table lists this clonotype with a few counts. The chain carries TRBV6-1 and TRBJ2-1; 10 nucleotides agree with TRBD2. The V gene's germline CDR1 is MNHNS and CDR2 SASEGT. The CDR3 contains 15 residues. V was pared by 6 bases and J by 4 bases, with 6 bases of the junction left unmatched. The CDR3 is CASRVTSGPYNEQFF. The CDR3 DNA reads as TGTGCCAGCAGGGTGACTAGCGGGCCTTACAATGAGCAGTTCTTC.

The genes are TRBV19 and TRBJ2-7; 9 bases match TRBD2. CDR1 and CDR2 from the germline V gene are LNHDA and SQIVND (reference sequence). CDR3 length: 17 residues. V was clipped by 3 bases and J by 0 bases; unmatched bases: 9. The CDR3 spells CASSIRTSVGSSYEQYF. DNA for the CDR3: TGTGCCAGTAGTATCAGGACTAGCGTGGGGAGCTCCTACGAGCAGTACTTC.

This clonotype has more than one count but fewer than ten. The chain links TRBV7-9 to TRBJ2-7; a possible D gene is TRBD1 (5 bases). V dropped 5 bases and J dropped 3 bases, with 17 bases sitting between them. This CDR3 region has 15 residues. Germline V gene data show CDR1 as SEHNR and CDR2 as FQNEAQ (reference sequence). CDR3 sequence (DNA): TGTGCCAGCAGCGCAAGACATGTGGGGCTCTACGAGCAGTACTTC. This sequence encodes CASSARHVGLYEQYF.

The chain uses TRBV6-1 and TRBJ2-7; D not certain. This CDR3 contains 15 residues. The germline gives CDR1 MNHNS, CDR2 SASEGT. Trimming removed 8 bases at V and 0 bases at J, with 17 bases between. CDR3: CASGRSHKPSYEQYF. The CDR3 region has the DNA TGTGCCAGCGGACGAAGCCACAAACCCTCCTACGAGCAGTACTTC.

This clonotype was seen a few times. This rearrangement joins TRBV6-6 to TRBJ1-1; no firm D call. Per germline, CDR1 MNHNY and CDR2 SVGAGI (reference sequence). The V and J ends lost 8 bases and 2 bases respectively, with 9 bases between them. The CDR3 sequence is 12 residues long. The CDR3 DNA reads as TGTGCCAGCGTCGGAGGTAACACTGAAGCTTTCTTT. Translated: CASVGGNTEAFF.

This clonotype was seen a few times. This chain connects TRBV20-1 to TRBJ2-5; 13 nucleotides match TRBD2. Unmatched junction bases numbered 6, after V lost 6 bases and J lost 5 bases. The CDR3 sequence is 14 residues long. CDR1 and CDR2 (germline): DFQATT, SNEGSKA (reference sequence). The CDR3 reads CSAPLAGGVETQYF. CDR3 bases: TGCAGTGCCCCACTAGCGGGGGGGGTGGAGACCCAGTACTTC.

This clonotype was seen more than once but under ten times. J is TRBJ2-3 and V is TRBV29-1; D uncertain. CDR1 and CDR2 from the germline V gene are SQVTM and ANQGSEA. The CDR3 covers 12 residues. V lost 1 base and J 6 bases, leaving 8 bases between the germline ends. The CDR3 is CSVEATRDTQYF. For the CDR3, the DNA is TGCAGCGTTGAAGCCACACGTGATACGCAGTATTTT.

V usage is TRBV20-1 and J usage is TRBJ2-6, with D perhaps matching TRBD1 (6 bases). The germline V and J ends were trimmed by 3 bases and 0 bases, with 21 bases remaining between them. Germline-derived CDR1 and CDR2 are DFQATT and SNEGSKA (reference sequence). CDR3 size: 19 residues. This CDR3 reads CSASRRQGPQHSGANVLTF. CDR3 nucleotides: TGCAGTGCTAGTAGAAGGCAGGGGCCGCAGCACTCTGGGGCCAACGTCCTGACTTTC.